The clone carrying this T cell receptor (beta chain) was found many times. Antigen specificity is unknown. J lost 1 base, V lost 5 bases, and 9 bases had no gene match. CDR3 size: 15 residues. CDR1 is DFQATT and CDR2 is SNEGSKA in the germline V gene (reference sequence). These data belong to a study of regulatory T cells in long-lasting Graves disease. On the study more broadly: Antithyroid drug exposure in newly diagnosed Graves' patients had lasted under 3 months. General study results and limits: Persistent disease exhibited a predilection for TRBV28, TRBJ1-2 and TRBJ2-5.

Building the TCR beta libraries relied on iRepertoire HTBI primers, and CDR3 regions underwent Arm-PCR. A single record per CDR3 protein comes from TCRdb applying MiXCR to the multiplex PCR reads. This table holds roughly 380,000 distinct CDR3 sequences, about 16% found once. The time point was: newly diagnosed GD, antithyroid drugs for less than 3 months. After RNA was extracted from PBMCs, the TCR library was made from it. Patients all came to the study from an endocrinology department in Xi'an, China. The receptor was derived from a female donor with Graves disease. This chain links TRBV20-1 with TRBJ2-7; TRBD1 matches 9 bases. The sample consisted of peripheral blood mononuclear cells (PBMCs), taken at new diagnosis, from a patient treated with antithyroid drugs. The CDR3 loop reads CSADRQGENSYEQYF. The CDR3 DNA follows: TGCAGTGCTGATAGACAGGGGGAAAATTCCTACGAGCAGTACTTC.